Below, one T cell receptor beta chain is given with its context. The antigen is not known. The PCR used 60 Vbeta and 13 Jbeta primers. Only in-frame clones appear in the TCRdb table, and some are missing; sequencing was by immunoSEQ multiplex PCR. The sample contains some 96,000 clones, 60% to 80% of which appear only once. This sample was taken from a study of cytomegalovirus exposure and HLA in healthy donors. Healthy bone marrow donors made up the donors. General observations from the study: The authors later found HLA-associated TCR beta chains more clonally expanded than equally common others. One variant, a missense change in DCLRE1C, was linked in a later analysis to TCR beta V- and J-gene trimming. A later analysis reportedly identified an Asian-associated ancestry cluster as carrying fewer N-insertions than the 666-donor mean.

The specimen sequenced was PBMCs. The TCR comes from a man aged 60-69 years in good health and CMV-seronegative.

This chain's CDR3 is CASRRGVSGGFDEQFF. CDR3 bases: TGTGCCAGCAGACGCGGGGTATCAGGGGGCTTCGATGAGCAGTTCTTC. V and J are TRBV11-1 and TRBJ2-1, with TRBD1 identical over 8 bases. CDR1 and CDR2 (germline): SGHAT, FQDESV (reference sequence). The CDR3 length is 16 residues. V lost 6 bases to trimming and J lost 8 bases; unmatched junction nucleotides: 15.